Sequencing of this T cell receptor (beta chain) was carried out in a study of CD8 T cells in ankylosing spondylitis. Study outcomes and limitations: A TCR beta motif made of fewer than ten highly homologous variants seemed typical of ankylosing spondylitis blood. In ankylosing spondylitis patients, matched synovial fluid reportedly showed significant enrichment of disease-linked clones. Disease-linked clones bore a CD8+ phenotype, appearing relatively rarely in peripheral blood. Some motif variants had been reported before (in reactive arthritis synovial fluid and blood).

Quantitative barcoded 5'-RACE was used to prepare TCR beta libraries. TCRdb redid the calling of the 5' RACE reads with MiXCR, one entry per CDR3 protein. The data hold about 420,000 distinct CDR3 sequences, with 20% to 25% observed a single time. Details on this clonotype: The antigen is not known.

The V segment lost 7 bases and the J segment 5 bases; nucleotides outside the gene matches: 8. Germline CDR1 is MDHEN and CDR2 is SYDVKM. CDR3 length equals 14 residues. The rearrangement uses TRBV28 and TRBJ1-1, with 9 positions matching TRBD1. This clonotype was obtained from a male donor with ankylosing spondylitis. The sample consisted of blood, either unsorted or a sorted T cell fraction (not recorded which). The CDR3 region is CASTMGQGWTEAFF. The CDR3 nucleotides read TGTGCCAGCACCATGGGACAGGGATGGACTGAAGCTTTCTTT.